This TCR beta chain stems from a study of CD8 T cells in Susac syndrome. Study-level information: Treatment at blood withdrawal was none, corticosteroids, or intravenous immunoglobulin alone in Susac syndrome patients.

In regard to this clonotype: Its cognate antigen is unknown.

Overall study results and limits: A relatively small number of individuals underwent TCR sequencing and HLA analysis.

Sequencing of TCR beta was performed on blood CD8+ and CD4+ T cells. The RNA input was about 0.5 to 1 ug, and it was reverse transcribed with random hexamers. An immunoSEQ multiplex PCR generated amplified TCR beta CDR3 products spanning 54 Vbeta and 13 Jbeta. TCRdb re-called the immunoSEQ multiplex PCR reads with MiXCR, one entry per CDR3 protein. The sample lists about 140,000 distinct CDR3 sequences; more than 85% were seen once. This receptor was identified in a human donor with Susac syndrome. The sample consisted of CD4+ T cells from PBMCs.

CDR3 residues: CAWSPGLTYEQYF. Here the CDR3 DNA reads TGTGCCTGGAGTCCTGGATTAACCTACGAGCAGTACTTC. V and J are TRBV30 and TRBJ2-7, with D uncertain. The ends were cut back, 2 bases at V and 2 bases at J, with 10 bases in the middle. There are 13 residues in the CDR3. CDR1 is GTSNPN, CDR2 SVGIG, per germline (reference sequence).